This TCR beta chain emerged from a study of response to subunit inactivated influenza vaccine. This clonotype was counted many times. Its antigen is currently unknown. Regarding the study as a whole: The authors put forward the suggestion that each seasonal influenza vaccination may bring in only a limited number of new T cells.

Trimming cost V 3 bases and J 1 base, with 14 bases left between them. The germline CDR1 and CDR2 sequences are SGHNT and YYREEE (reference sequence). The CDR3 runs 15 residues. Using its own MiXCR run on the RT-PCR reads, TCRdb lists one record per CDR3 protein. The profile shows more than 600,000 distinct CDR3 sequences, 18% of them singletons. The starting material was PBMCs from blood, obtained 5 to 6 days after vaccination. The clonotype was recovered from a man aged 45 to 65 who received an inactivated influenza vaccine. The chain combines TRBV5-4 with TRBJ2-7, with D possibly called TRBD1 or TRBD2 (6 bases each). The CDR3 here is CASSWGGQPSYEQYF. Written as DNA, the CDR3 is TGTGCCAGCAGCTGGGGAGGACAGCCTTCCTACGAGCAGTACTTC.